This T cell receptor (beta chain) originates from a study of T cells after yellow fever vaccination. Study context: The SMART-Seq v4 Ultra Low Input method served to prepare the low-cell-number fractions. Notes on the study in general: Contamination of FACS-sorted repertoires by abundant clonotypes from the bulk population could occur.

Trimming left V 0 bases short and J 1 base short, with 7 bases between. The CDR3 contains 15 residues. Germline CDR1 and CDR2: SGHRS and YFSETQ. A word on this clonotype: The antigen is not known.

The study made its TCR cDNA through 5'RACE template switching. That step introduced a universal primer site along with UMIs. TCRdb re-called the 5' RACE reads with MiXCR, one entry per CDR3 protein. Among about 300,000 distinct CDR3 sequences, about 10% were seen once, and the ten largest hold 3% to 3.5%. The source of this sequence is a man between 18 and 35 years old who received the YFV17D yellow fever vaccine. The specimen was CD4+ T cells sorted from PBMCs, collected 5 days after the yellow fever booster vaccination. The chain uses TRBV5-1 and TRBJ1-4, with D unresolved. CDR3 sequence (DNA): TGCGCCAGCAGCTTGGGGCTGGGAACTAATGAAAAACTGTTTTTT. Translated: CASSLGLGTNEKLFF.